The clone carrying this TCR beta chain was observed a few times. What it binds is not known. This sample is drawn from a study of monozygotic twins with cystic fibrosis. General observations from the study: Nucleotide-identical clonotype sharing was significantly higher within monozygotic CF twin pairs than between unrelated CF individuals. In 13 of 16 pairs, V gene usage was closest to the co-twin's.

Only in-frame clones appear in the TCRdb table, and some are missing; sequencing was by immunoSEQ multiplex PCR. The sample includes 25,000 to 30,000 clones, 70% to 90% of them seen just once. The CDR3 totals 15 residues. The chain recombines TRBV21-1 with TRBJ1-6; TRBD1, the D gene given by the table, was not confirmed from the DNA. TRBV21-1 is marked as a pseudogene. Sequenced: blood. This receptor was taken from a girl under 10 years old with cystic fibrosis. The CDR3 loop reads CASSKPTGLGEPLHF. CDR3 DNA: TGTGCCAGCAGCAAGCCGACAGGGTTAGGAGAACCCCTCCACTTT.